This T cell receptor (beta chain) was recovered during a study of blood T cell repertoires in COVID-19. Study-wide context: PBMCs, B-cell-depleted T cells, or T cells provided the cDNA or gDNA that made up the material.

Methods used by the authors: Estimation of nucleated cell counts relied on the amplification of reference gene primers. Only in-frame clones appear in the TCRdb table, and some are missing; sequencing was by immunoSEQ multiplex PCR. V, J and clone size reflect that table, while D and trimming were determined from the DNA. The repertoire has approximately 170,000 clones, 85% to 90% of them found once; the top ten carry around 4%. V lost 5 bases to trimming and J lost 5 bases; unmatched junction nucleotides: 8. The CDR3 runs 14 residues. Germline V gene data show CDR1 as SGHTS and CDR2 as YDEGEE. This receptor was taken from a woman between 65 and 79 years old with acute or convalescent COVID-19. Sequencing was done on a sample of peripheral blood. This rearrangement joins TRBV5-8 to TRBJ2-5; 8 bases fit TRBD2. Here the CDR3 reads CASSQGLAGETQYF. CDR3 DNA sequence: TGTGCCAGCAGTCAAGGACTAGCCGGTGAGACCCAGTACTTC.